Presented here are 28 T cell receptor beta chains from one specimen sequenced in a study of blood T cell repertoires in COVID-19. Some clones are missing from TCRdb's copy, which holds only in-frame ones; the method was immunoSEQ multiplex PCR. The sample yields 150,000 to 200,000 clones, about 87% seen once. The specimen was peripheral blood. Receptors were obtained from a woman aged 80 or over with COVID-19, enrolled during active disease.

This clone was counted once. The chain employs TRBV29-1 and TRBJ1-1; no clear D gene. The CDR3 covers 16 residues. Trimming stripped 4 bases from V and 0 bases from J, with 18 bases between. CDR1 SQVTM and CDR2 ANQGSEA come from the germline V gene. CDR3 protein: CSVVPRNGRVNTEAFF. In DNA form, the CDR3 reads TGCAGCGTTGTACCGAGAAACGGGAGGGTGAACACTGAAGCTTTCTTT.

The J gene is TRBJ2-1, the V gene TRBV5-1, with D maybe TRBD2 (5 bases). V lost 3 bases to trimming and J lost 8 bases, with 9 bases between them. The V gene's germline CDR1 is SGHRS and CDR2 YFSETQ. This CDR3 comprises 12 residues. DNA for the CDR3: TGCGCCAGCAGCTCCCTCGGGGATGAGCAGTTCTTC. It encodes CASSSLGDEQFF.

J is TRBJ2-3 and V is TRBV7-8; the D gene is possibly TRBD2 (6 bases). Germline V gene lookup returns CDR1 SGHVS and CDR2 FQNEAQ. V lost 1 base and J lost 2, with 13 bases in between. This CDR3 has 16 amino acids. The CDR3 protein is CASSLVSTRSTDTQYF. The CDR3 DNA reads TGTGCCAGCAGCTTAGTATCGACTAGATCCACAGATACGCAGTATTTT.

The V gene is TRBV5-1, the J gene TRBJ2-7; tentatively, D is TRBD2 (6 bases). This CDR3 has 14 amino acids. V lost 4 bases to trimming and J lost 5 bases, with 16 bases between them. Germline V gene lookup returns CDR1 SGHRS and CDR2 YFSETQ. In DNA form, the CDR3 reads TGCGCCAGCAGCCGGGACTTTCTTCTGGACGAGCAGTACTTC. Amino acids: CASSRDFLLDEQYF.

The rearrangement links TRBV7-3 to TRBJ2-3; tentatively, D is TRBD2 (6 bases). Trimming removed 2 bases from V and 2 bases from J, with 8 bases in between. Germline values: CDR1 SGHTA, CDR2 FQGTGA. The CDR3 contains 14 residues. CDR3 coding DNA: TGTGCCAGCAGCTTAGGGGGGTTCACAGATACGCAGTATTTT. This encodes CASSLGGFTDTQYF. The entire variable domain, with the rest obtained from reference TRBV7-3 and TRBJ2-3, is as follows: GAGVSQTPSNKVTEKGKYVELRCDPISGHTALYWYRQSLGQGPEFLIYFQGTGAADDSGLPNDRFFAVRPEGSVSTLKIQRTERGDSAVYLCASSLGGFTDTQYFGPGTRLTVL.

This chain links TRBV3-1 (or the pseudogene TRBV3-2) with TRBJ2-1, with D possibly being TRBD2 (6 bases). This CDR3 comprises 15 residues. Trimming removed 2 bases from V and 3 bases from J, with 11 bases in between. In germline, CDR1 is LGHDT, CDR2 YNNKEL (reference sequence). CDR3 nucleotide sequence: TGTGCCAGCAGCCAACAGCGGGCTGGCTACAATGAGCAGTTCTTC. Translated: CASSQQRAGYNEQFF.

The V call is TRBV6-4, the J call TRBJ2-7; the match to TRBD1 covers 7 bases. Germline assignment: CDR1 MRHNA and CDR2 SNTAGT. The CDR3 contains 15 residues. V shed 6 bases and J 0 bases; nucleotides not matched to a gene: 8. CDR3 nucleotide sequence: TGTGCCAGCAGGTCAGGTGGGGACAGCTCCTACGAGCAGTACTTC. This codes for CASRSGGDSSYEQYF.

The V gene is TRBV4-2, the J gene TRBJ2-7; 10 bases fit TRBD2. CDR3 length: 15 amino acids. Germline CDR1 LGHNA, CDR2 YNFKEQ. V was clipped by 2 bases and J by 6 bases; unmatched bases: 7. Written as DNA, the CDR3 is TGTGCCAGCAGCCAATCGGGACTAGCGATTGGCGAGCAGTACTTC. Its translation: CASSQSGLAIGEQYF.

The chain joins TRBV7-2 to TRBJ1-2; 10 positions match TRBD1. The CDR3 extends over 16 amino acids. The germline gives CDR1 SGHTA, CDR2 FQGNSA. Trimming at V came to 5 bases and at J to 8 bases, leaving 14 bases not matched to a gene. The DNA for the CDR3 is TGTGCCAGCAGCGCCCGGGGACAGGGGCTAGTGGGGGGCTACACCTTC. The encoded protein is CASSARGQGLVGGYTF.

The chain couples TRBV19 to TRBJ2-5, with D perhaps matching TRBD2 (7 bases). Germline CDR1 LNHDA, CDR2 SQIVND (reference sequence). Trimming cost V 8 bases and J 2 bases, with 18 bases left between them. The CDR3 has 15 residues. The CDR3 is CASARGARLQETQYF. DNA for the CDR3: TGTGCCAGTGCCCGGGGGGCTCGGCTTCAAGAGACCCAGTACTTC.

V and J are TRBV6-5 and TRBJ1-5; TRBD1 agrees at 7 bases. The CDR3 sequence is 14 residues long. V shed 0 bases and J 7 bases; nucleotides not matched to a gene: 3. Looked up from germline, CDR1 is MNHEY and CDR2 is SVGAGI. CDR3 region: CASSYSNRGQPQHF. DNA for the CDR3: TGTGCCAGCAGTTACTCGAACAGGGGCCAGCCCCAGCATTTT.

V gene TRBV2 combines with J gene TRBJ2-7, with TRBD1 matching over 8 bases. V lost 5 bases to trimming and J lost 0 bases; unmatched junction nucleotides: 12. CDR1 is SNHLY, CDR2 FYNNEI, per germline. CDR3 size: 17 residues. DNA of the CDR3: TGTGCCAGCAGTCTAAAATGGGGACAGGACTACTCCTACGAGCAGTACTTC. Translating gives CASSLKWGQDYSYEQYF. Full variable domain (outside the CDR3, taken from reference TRBV2 and TRBJ2-7): EPEVTQTPSHQVTQMGQEVILRCVPISNHLYFYWYRQILGQKVEFLVSFYNNEISEKSEIFDDQFSVERPDGSNFTLKIRSTKLEDSAMYFCASSLKWGQDYSYEQYFGPGTRLTVT.

The chain combines TRBV12-3 or TRBV12-4 with TRBJ2-1; D unclear. This CDR3 has 12 residues. Trimming cost V 2 bases and J 7 bases, with 6 bases left between them. The CDR3 nucleotides are TGTGCCAGCAGTTTATGGGCGAATGAGCAGTTCTTC. Encoded protein: CASSLWANEQFF.

The rearrangement joins TRBV27 to TRBJ2-7, with 7 bases identical to TRBD1. With V trimmed by 3 bases and J by 6 bases, 8 bases remained unmatched. The CDR3 is 14 amino acids. Germline CDR1 and CDR2: MNHEY and SMNVEV (reference sequence). CDR3 in amino acids: CASSLRATGAEQYF. CDR3 coding DNA: TGTGCCAGCAGTTTGAGGGCTACAGGGGCCGAGCAGTACTTC.

The chain couples TRBV5-1 to TRBJ1-1; D possibly corresponds to TRBD1 (5 bases). CDR1 and CDR2 (germline): SGHRS, YFSETQ. V shed 2 bases and J shed 3 bases, with 17 bases lying between them. This CDR3 is 16 amino acids long. The CDR3 DNA follows: TGCGCCAGCAGCTTAACGTTGGGGGGTGCGGACACTGAAGCTTTCTTT. Translation: CASSLTLGGADTEAFF.

The gene calls are TRBV28 and TRBJ2-4; D perhaps matches TRBD2 (5 bases). The germline gives CDR1 MDHEN, CDR2 SYDVKM. V lost 6 bases and J 4 bases, leaving 13 bases between the germline ends. The CDR3 is made up of 14 amino acids. DNA of the CDR3: TGTGCCAGCAGCCACGGGATAGCTAAAAACATTCAGTACTTC. Its translation: CASSHGIAKNIQYF.

V and J are TRBV18 and TRBJ2-7; no firm D call. The germline gives CDR1 KGHSH, CDR2 LQKENI. This CDR3 contains 13 residues. V was cut by 3 bases and J by 6 bases, with 12 bases left in between. CDR3 amino acids: CASSPLANPEQYF. CDR3 coding DNA: TGTGCCAGCTCACCCTTGGCCAACCCCGAGCAGTACTTC. The whole variable domain, remainder taken from reference TRBV18 and TRBJ2-7, is NAGVMQNPRHLVRRRGQEARLRCSPMKGHSHVYWYRQLPEEGLKFMVYLQKENIIDESGMPKERFSAEFPKEGPSILRIQQVVRGDSAAYFCASSPLANPEQYFGPGTRLTVT.

CDR3 DNA sequence: TGTGCCAGCAGTTTATCCGGGAACGGGAGAAATGAGCAGTTCTTC. Translation: CASSLSGNGRNEQFF. J is TRBJ2-1 and V is TRBV28; D might be TRBD2 (6 bases). Germline assignment: CDR1 MDHEN and CDR2 SYDVKM. Trimming took 1 base from V and 7 from J, leaving 14 bases between them. The CDR3 is 15 residues long. Looking up the rest from reference TRBV28 and TRBJ2-1 gives the full variable domain: DVKVTQSSRYLVKRTGEKVFLECVQDMDHENMFWYRQDPGLGLRLIYFSYDVKMKEKGDIPEGYSVSREKKERFSLILESASTNQTSMYLCASSLSGNGRNEQFFGPGTRLTVL.

The rearrangement uses TRBV18 and TRBJ1-6; perhaps TRBD1 as D (6 bases). Germline loops: CDR1 KGHSH, CDR2 LQKENI. The CDR3 spans 15 residues. The ends were cut back, 1 base at V and 10 bases at J, with 14 bases in the middle. CDR3 region: CASSPRSRGESPLHF. The CDR3 DNA reads TGTGCCAGCTCACCACGAAGCAGGGGCGAGTCACCCCTCCACTTT.

The V and J genes are TRBV19 and TRBJ1-5; TRBD1 aligns across 8 bases. With V trimmed by 5 bases and J by 2 bases, 8 bases remained unmatched. From germline, CDR1 is LNHDA and CDR2 SQIVND (reference sequence). The length of the CDR3 is 16 residues. For the CDR3, the DNA is TGTGCCAGTAGTCGAGGACAGGGTGCAGGCAATCAGCCCCAGCATTTT. This codes for CASSRGQGAGNQPQHF. The variable domain in full, with the rest retrieved from reference TRBV19 and TRBJ1-5, is DGGITQSPKYLFRKEGQNVTLSCEQNLNHDAMYWYRQDPGQGLRLIYYSQIVNDFQKGDIAEGYSVSREKKESFPLTVTSAQKNPTAFYLCASSRGQGAGNQPQHFGDGTRLSIL.

The genes are TRBV5-1 and TRBJ1-2; 11 nucleotides match TRBD1. This CDR3 contains 14 residues. The V gene's germline CDR1 is SGHRS and CDR2 YFSETQ. V shed 4 bases and J 5 bases; nucleotides not matched to a gene: 4. The CDR3 DNA reads TGCGCCAGCAGCCTCGGACAGGGGGCGTATGGCTACACCTTC. It yields the protein CASSLGQGAYGYTF. Full variable domain (missing parts from reference TRBV5-1 and TRBJ1-2): KAGVTQTPRYLIKTRGQQVTLSCSPISGHRSVSWYQQTPGQGLQFLFEYFSETQRNKGNFPGRFSGRQFSNSRSEMNVSTLELGDSALYLCASSLGQGAYGYTFGSGTRLTVV.

The J gene is TRBJ1-4, the V gene TRBV7-2, with TRBD1 identical over 8 bases. This CDR3 has 19 residues. V shed 2 bases and J 6 bases; nucleotides not matched to a gene: 17. Germline lookup yields CDR1 SGHTA and CDR2 FQGNSA. CDR3 nucleotides: TGTGCCAGCAGCTTACCCTGGCAGGGGGCGCTTAACCCGCATGAAAAACTGTTTTTT. This codes for CASSLPWQGALNPHEKLFF.

The chain employs TRBV9 and TRBJ1-4; 11 nucleotides agree with TRBD1. Germline assignment: CDR1 SGDLS and CDR2 YYNGEE. This CDR3 comprises 18 residues. After removal of 1 base from V and 7 bases from J, the junction contained 12 bases not matched to a gene. CDR3 residues: CASSVSGQGALGGEKLFF. The CDR3 region has the DNA TGTGCCAGCAGCGTATCAGGACAGGGGGCATTAGGGGGTGAAAAACTGTTTTTT.

This sequence joins TRBV18 and TRBJ1-1, with 7 bases that match TRBD1. This CDR3 is 12 amino acids long. Germline V gene lookup returns CDR1 KGHSH and CDR2 LQKENI. Losses at the gene ends were 4 bases for V and 8 bases for J; bases not matched to a gene: 4. CDR3 nucleotide sequence: TGTGCCAGCTCACAGGGACAGACCGAAGCTTTCTTT. Amino acids: CASSQGQTEAFF.

The chain carries TRBV18 and TRBJ1-1; TRBD1 matches 7 bases. This CDR3 has 16 amino acids. Trimming at V came to 0 bases and at J to 2 bases, leaving 6 bases not matched to a gene. Germline CDR1 reads KGHSH; CDR2 reads LQKENI. The CDR3 here is CASSPPSQGGNTEAFF. Written as DNA, the CDR3 is TGTGCCAGCTCACCACCGTCTCAGGGGGGAAACACTGAAGCTTTCTTT.

This clone was counted many times. V usage is TRBV11-1 and J usage is TRBJ2-7; 7 bases map to TRBD2. The CDR3 contains 15 residues. Germline V gene lookup returns CDR1 SGHAT and CDR2 FQDESV (reference sequence). The V and J ends lost 5 bases and 2 bases, in that order; junction bases with no gene match: 9. The CDR3 loop reads CASSLKSGTPYEQYF. The DNA of the CDR3 is TGTGCCAGCAGCCTGAAGAGCGGGACCCCCTACGAGCAGTACTTC.

J is TRBJ2-3 and V is TRBV5-1, with 9 bases identical to TRBD1. Germline V gene lookup returns CDR1 SGHRS and CDR2 YFSETQ. The CDR3 has 20 amino acids. V lost 3 bases and J lost 0; bases outside the gene matches: 17. The CDR3: CASSSPPGTGIPLSTDTQYF. The CDR3 DNA reads as TGCGCCAGCAGCTCTCCCCCCGGGACAGGGATTCCTCTTAGCACAGATACGCAGTATTTT.

This clone has only a few counts. V usage is TRBV28 and J usage is TRBJ2-3, with D perhaps TRBD2 (5 bases). Germline V gives CDR1 MDHEN, CDR2 SYDVKM. V was trimmed by 2 bases and J by 2 bases, leaving 8 bases between them. CDR3 length: 14 amino acids. This chain's CDR3 is CASSLGLNTDTQYF. Written as DNA, the CDR3 is TGTGCCAGCAGTTTAGGACTTAACACAGATACGCAGTATTTT.